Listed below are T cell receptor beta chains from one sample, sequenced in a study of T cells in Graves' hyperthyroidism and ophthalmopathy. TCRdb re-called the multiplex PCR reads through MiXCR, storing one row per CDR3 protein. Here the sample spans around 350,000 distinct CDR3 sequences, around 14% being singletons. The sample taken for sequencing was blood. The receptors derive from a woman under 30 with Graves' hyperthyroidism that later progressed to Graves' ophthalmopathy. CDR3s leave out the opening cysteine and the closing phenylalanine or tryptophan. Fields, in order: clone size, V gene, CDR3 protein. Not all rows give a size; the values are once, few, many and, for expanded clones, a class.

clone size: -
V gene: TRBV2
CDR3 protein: AGREEHYEQY

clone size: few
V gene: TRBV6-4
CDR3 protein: ASSDASGSVIDTQY

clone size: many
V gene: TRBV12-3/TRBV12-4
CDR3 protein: ASRPGLEAYEQY

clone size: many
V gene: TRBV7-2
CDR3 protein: ASSLVRLAGVDTQY

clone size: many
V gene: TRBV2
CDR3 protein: ASSERPATLLNTEAF

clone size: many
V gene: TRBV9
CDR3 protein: ASSVDGASYEQY

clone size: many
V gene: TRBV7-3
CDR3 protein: ASSPSGPYTGELF

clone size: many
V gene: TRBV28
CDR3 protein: ASRFQGDGDTQY

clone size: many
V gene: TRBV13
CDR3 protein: ASSGYRENTEAF

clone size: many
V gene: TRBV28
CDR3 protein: ASGGNYGYT

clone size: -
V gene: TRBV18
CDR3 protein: ASPPGSGGLLGQPQH

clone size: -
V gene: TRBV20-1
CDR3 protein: SAFGLVGEDEQY

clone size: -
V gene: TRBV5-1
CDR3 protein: ASSAGLLQETQY

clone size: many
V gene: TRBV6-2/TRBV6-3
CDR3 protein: ASSLTRTGGRPQH

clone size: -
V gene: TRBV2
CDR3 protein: ASSDRVDEQY

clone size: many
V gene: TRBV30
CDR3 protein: AWRGRGRGSYEQY

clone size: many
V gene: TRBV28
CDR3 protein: ASCNPNTQY

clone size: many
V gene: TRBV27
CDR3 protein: ASSIGPSSYEQY

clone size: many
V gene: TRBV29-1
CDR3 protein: SVKGLAGDTQY

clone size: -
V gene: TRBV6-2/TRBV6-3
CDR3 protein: ASSYSREQF

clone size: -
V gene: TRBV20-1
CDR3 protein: SAPPWTSGNVYNEQF

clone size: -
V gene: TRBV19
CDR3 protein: ASSLRARELF

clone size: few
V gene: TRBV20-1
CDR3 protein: SAYVDGRHNEQF

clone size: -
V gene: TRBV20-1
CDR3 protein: SAVIETQY

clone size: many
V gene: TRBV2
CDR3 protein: ASRRQTLNTGELF

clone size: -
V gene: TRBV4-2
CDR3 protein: ASSQETANEQY

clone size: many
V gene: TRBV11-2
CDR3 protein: ASSSGTSGSIEQY

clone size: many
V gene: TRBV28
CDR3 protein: ASIPGAGGVSNQPQH

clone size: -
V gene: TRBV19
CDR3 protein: ASSEHRDTQY

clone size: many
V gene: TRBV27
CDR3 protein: ASSSGTVLLDTQY

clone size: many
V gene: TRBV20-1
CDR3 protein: SARRQGRVYNEQF

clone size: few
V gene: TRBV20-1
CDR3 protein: STGTSGSKLNEQS

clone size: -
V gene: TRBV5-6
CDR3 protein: ASSPKPRGRMSSGNTIY

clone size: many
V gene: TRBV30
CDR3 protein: AWSVGGVVDTQY

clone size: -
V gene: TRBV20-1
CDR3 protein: SASAGVQFPLH

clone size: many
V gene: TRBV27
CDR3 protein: ASRLSSGSRYEQF

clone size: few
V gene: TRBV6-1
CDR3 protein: ASSQDDTYGYT

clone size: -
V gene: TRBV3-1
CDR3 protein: ASSQVLAGEWYDEQF

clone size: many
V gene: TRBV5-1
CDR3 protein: ASRPMGETEAF

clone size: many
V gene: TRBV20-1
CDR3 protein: SARLSNTDTQY

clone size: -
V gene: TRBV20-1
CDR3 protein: SAREQETYEQY

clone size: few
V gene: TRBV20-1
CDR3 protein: SARDGRQYNSPLH

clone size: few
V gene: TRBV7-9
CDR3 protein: ASSLQDTEAF

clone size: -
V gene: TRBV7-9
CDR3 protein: ASSLSPWTSGIAGEPF

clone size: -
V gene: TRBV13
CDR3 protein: ASSSGTAGLAASYEQY

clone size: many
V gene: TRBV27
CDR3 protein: ASNPSGEGTDTQY